One and the same sample provided the 20 T cell receptor beta chains below, sequenced in a study of blood T cell repertoires in COVID-19. Using immunoSEQ multiplex PCR, the repertoire was profiled, and TCRdb retains in-frame clones only, with some absent. The repertoire holds around 100,000 clones, with roughly 80% as singletons. What was sequenced was peripheral blood. The receptors were sampled from a man aged 55 to 70 with acute or convalescent COVID-19.

This clone was recorded a few times. CDR3 loop: CATKGASSTDTQYF. The DNA for the CDR3 is TGCGCCACCAAAGGAGCGAGTAGCACAGATACGCAGTATTTT. The chain uses TRBV10-1 and TRBJ2-3; no clear D gene. V was cut by 10 bases and J by 0 bases, with 14 bases left in between. This CDR3 region has 14 residues. Germline CDR1 reads WNHNN; CDR2 reads SYGVQD (reference sequence).

CDR3 sequence (DNA): TGTGCCAGCAGTACCCGGGACACTAACTATGGCTACACCTTC. Amino acid sequence: CASSTRDTNYGYTF. V gene TRBV6-5 combines with J gene TRBJ1-2, with TRBD1 as a possible D gene (6 bases). Germline CDR1 MNHEY, CDR2 SVGAGI. The germline V and J ends were trimmed by 5 bases and 0 bases, with 10 bases remaining between them. The CDR3 is 14 residues long.

This clone was detected once. The rearrangement links TRBV6-5 to TRBJ1-1, with 8 bases that match TRBD1. Germline V lookup: CDR1 MNHEY, CDR2 SVGAGI. The CDR3 sequence is 15 residues long. The V and J ends lost 10 bases and 1 base, in that order; junction bases with no gene match: 11. This chain's CDR3 is CATTDRANANTEAFF. The CDR3 bases are TGTGCCACGACGGACAGGGCGAATGCGAACACTGAAGCTTTCTTT.

The rearrangement joins TRBV4-3 to TRBJ2-1, with D tentatively TRBD2 (6 bases). Looked up from germline, CDR1 is LGHNA and CDR2 is YSLEER. The CDR3 covers 15 residues. Trimming removed 3 bases at V and 8 bases at J, with 17 bases between. The CDR3 here is CASSQYGTRLDEQFF. The CDR3 DNA reads TGCGCCAGCAGCCAGTACGGGACTCGACTCGATGAGCAGTTCTTC.

The J gene is TRBJ1-6, the V gene TRBV2; 8 nucleotides match TRBD1. This CDR3 has 17 amino acids. V lost 6 bases, J lost 0 bases, and 7 bases stayed unmatched. The germline V gene has CDR1 SNHLY and CDR2 FYNNEI. In DNA form, the CDR3 reads TGTGCCAGCAGCGATGGACAGGGAAGCTCCTATAATTCACCCCTCCACTTT. Amino acids: CASSDGQGSSYNSPLHF.

The chain employs TRBV12-3 or TRBV12-4 and TRBJ2-7; the D gene is possibly TRBD2 (5 bases). This CDR3 is 13 amino acids long. V gave up 8 bases and J gave up 6 bases, with 17 bases separating them. CDR3 sequence reads: CASGGRTALEQYF. The CDR3 coding sequence is TGTGCCAGCGGAGGACGGACCGCGCTCGAGCAGTACTTC.

This clone appeared a few times. The chain links TRBV7-9 to TRBJ2-7; 8 nucleotides agree with TRBD1. V lost 0 bases, J lost 3 bases, and 1 base stayed unmatched. The CDR3 has 14 residues. The germline CDR1 and CDR2 sequences are SEHNR and FQNEAQ (reference sequence). Here the CDR3 reads CASSLATGGYEQYF. DNA of the CDR3: TGTGCCAGCAGCTTAGCAACAGGGGGCTACGAGCAGTACTTC.

The chain carries TRBV4-3 and TRBJ1-5, with TRBD1 identical over 8 bases. The CDR3 runs 15 residues. V was pared by 2 bases and J by 5 bases, with 5 bases of the junction left unmatched. Germline values: CDR1 LGHNA, CDR2 YSLEER. CDR3 nucleotide sequence: TGCGCCAGCAGCCAACTGACAGGGGCGGATCAGCCCCAGCATTTT. It specifies CASSQLTGADQPQHF.

V and J are TRBV15 and TRBJ1-1, with a tentative D call TRBD1 (6 bases). V was pared by 3 bases and J by 0 bases, with 20 bases between. This CDR3 is built from 18 residues. Germline values: CDR1 LNHNV, CDR2 YYDKDF (reference sequence). The CDR3 is CATSSTGFWDNMNTEAFF. In DNA, the CDR3 is TGTGCCACCAGCAGTACAGGGTTTTGGGATAACATGAACACTGAAGCTTTCTTT.

Details on this clone: The sample has other DNA sequences that encode this CDR3 too. The J gene is TRBJ2-1, the V gene TRBV7-9; weak D call: TRBD2 (5 bases). Germline V gene sequence: CDR1 SEHNR, CDR2 FQNEAQ (reference sequence). The germline V and J ends were trimmed by 2 bases and 7 bases, with 6 bases remaining between them. CDR3 length: 12 amino acids. The CDR3 sequence is CASSLSGNEQFF. In DNA form, the CDR3 reads TGTGCCAGCAGCTTATCGGGAAATGAGCAGTTCTTC.

This clone was seen a handful of times. The chain joins TRBV27 to TRBJ2-1, with 10 nucleotides matching TRBD1. V dropped 2 bases and J dropped 4; count of bases not matched to a gene: 2. The CDR3 extends over 15 amino acids. Germline CDR1 is MNHEY and CDR2 is SMNVEV (reference sequence). This CDR3 is CASSLAGQGYNEQFF. The DNA of the CDR3 is TGTGCCAGCAGTTTAGCGGGACAGGGGTACAATGAGCAGTTCTTC.

The chain uses TRBV18 and TRBJ2-7; 11 bases map to TRBD1. The CDR3 is made up of 18 amino acids. CDR1 is KGHSH, CDR2 LQKENI, per germline. V lost 5 bases to trimming and J lost 4 bases; unmatched junction nucleotides: 16. The CDR3 DNA reads as TGTGCCAGCTCAGGCTCCCCCGGACAGGGGGCACGGGTTTACGAGCAGTACTTC. This translates into CASSGSPGQGARVYEQYF.

The chain joins TRBV24-1 to TRBJ2-1; 9 nucleotides agree with TRBD2. Germline CDR1 and CDR2: KGHDR and SFDVKD. V gave up 1 base and J gave up 15 bases; unmatched junction bases: 3. The CDR3 loop spans 12 amino acids. The chain's CDR3 is CATSDFAGGRFF. The CDR3, as DNA: TGTGCCACCAGTGATTTTGCGGGGGGGCGGTTCTTC.

V usage is TRBV2 and J usage is TRBJ2-7; 7 positions match TRBD1. The CDR3 length is 14 residues. Unmatched junction bases numbered 13, after V lost 7 bases and J lost 7 bases. CDR1 and CDR2 (germline): SNHLY, FYNNEI. The CDR3 region is CASTEVTGYDEQYF. The CDR3 DNA is TGTGCCAGCACCGAAGTGACAGGGTATGATGAGCAGTACTTC. Full variable domain (rest looked up from reference TRBV2 and TRBJ2-7): EPEVTQTPSHQVTQMGQEVILRCVPISNHLYFYWYRQILGQKVEFLVSFYNNEISEKSEIFDDQFSVERPDGSNFTLKIRSTKLEDSAMYFCASTEVTGYDEQYFGPGTRLTVT.

The chain couples TRBV28 to TRBJ2-6; TRBD1 is a possible D gene (6 bases). The CDR3 sequence is 16 residues long. Germline lookup yields CDR1 MDHEN and CDR2 SYDVKM. Trimming took 5 bases from V and 2 from J, leaving 13 bases between them. CDR3 in DNA: TGTGCCAGCAGTCCATACAGGGCGGCTGGGGCCAACGTCCTGACTTTC. It is translated as CASSPYRAAGANVLTF. The variable domain in full, completed from reference TRBV28 and TRBJ2-6, reads DVKVTQSSRYLVKRTGEKVFLECVQDMDHENMFWYRQDPGLGLRLIYFSYDVKMKEKGDIPEGYSVSREKKERFSLILESASTNQTSMYLCASSPYRAAGANVLTFGAGSRLTVL.

The chain joins TRBV5-6 to TRBJ1-1, with 9 nucleotides matching TRBD1. Germline V gives CDR1 SGHDT, CDR2 YYEEEE. Germline trimming cut 1 base from V and 5 bases from J; bases unmatched to any gene: 3. CDR3 length: 14 residues. The CDR3 protein is CASSLLTGGTEAFF. DNA of the CDR3: TGTGCCAGCAGCTTGTTGACAGGGGGAACTGAAGCTTTCTTT.

V usage is TRBV20-1 and J usage is TRBJ1-3, with unresolved D. There are 11 residues in the CDR3. The V and J ends lost 2 bases and 3 bases respectively, with 2 bases between them. CDR1 and CDR2 from the germline V gene are DFQATT and SNEGSKA (reference sequence). CDR3 residues: CSARRGNTIYF. The CDR3 DNA follows: TGCAGTGCTAGACGTGGAAACACCATATATTTT.

The chain joins TRBV29-1 to TRBJ2-1; perhaps TRBD1 as D (5 bases). Trimming stripped 4 bases from V and 10 bases from J, with 14 bases between. Germline V CDR1 and CDR2: SQVTM, ANQGSEA. The CDR3 is 12 amino acids. CDR3 nucleotides: TGCAGCGTTGTTTTCAAGGGGTGGGAGCAGTTCTTC. Encoded protein: CSVVFKGWEQFF.

The rearrangement joins TRBV27 to TRBJ2-7, with D possibly TRBD2 on 6 matching bases. The V and J ends lost 3 bases and 3 bases respectively, with 12 bases between them. The CDR3 is made up of 14 amino acids. Germline assignment: CDR1 MNHEY and CDR2 SMNVEV (reference sequence). The CDR3 nucleotides are TGTGCCAGCAGTTTGGCGGGGAGTAGCTACGAGCAGTACTTC. The encoded protein is CASSLAGSSYEQYF.

The V and J genes are TRBV5-6 and TRBJ2-1; D gene ambiguous. CDR1 SGHDT and CDR2 YYEEEE come from the germline V gene. CDR3 length: 12 residues. V shed 0 bases and J shed 15 bases, with 13 bases lying between them. The CDR3 coding sequence is TGTGCCAGCAGCTTGGCGCTTGCCAGGTGGTTCTTC. This sequence encodes CASSLALARWFF. Combining the CDR3 with reference TRBV5-6 and TRBJ2-1 gives the whole variable domain DAGVTQSPTHLIKTRGQQVTLRCSPKSGHDTVSWYQQALGQGPQFIFQYYEEEERQRGNFPDRFSGHQFPNYSSELNVNALLLGDSALYLCASSLALARWFFGPGTRLTVL.